Listed here are 10 T cell receptor beta chains from one sample, sequenced in a study of blood T cell repertoires in COVID-19. Method: immunoSEQ multiplex PCR; TCRdb's copy keeps in-frame clones and lacks some. The table lists over 150,000 clones, roughly four fifths of them singletons. The sample was peripheral blood. The receptors stem from a woman older than 75 with acute or convalescent COVID-19.

Written as DNA, the CDR3 is TGTGCCAGCAGCGCGGCGGGAAACACCGGGGAGCTGTTTTTT. As protein: CASSAAGNTGELFF. V usage is TRBV5-4 and J usage is TRBJ2-2, with a tentative D call TRBD2 (6 bases). Per the germline V gene, CDR1 is SGHNT and CDR2 is YYREEE (reference sequence). Trimming stripped 4 bases from V and 2 bases from J, with 9 bases between. The CDR3 loop spans 14 amino acids.

The V call is TRBV10-3, the J call TRBJ2-7; D uncertain. CDR3 length: 11 residues. The germline V and J ends were trimmed by 0 bases and 7 bases, with 4 bases remaining between them. Germline V gives CDR1 ENHRY, CDR2 SYGVKD. CDR3 in DNA: TGTGCCATCAGTGAGTCGAGTGAGCAGTACTTC. Protein: CAISESSEQYF.

V and J are TRBV19 and TRBJ2-1; 14 bases line up with TRBD2. Germline values: CDR1 LNHDA, CDR2 SQIVND (reference sequence). This CDR3 has 19 residues. The trim removed 5 bases at V and 5 bases at J, leaving 14 bases unmatched. DNA of the CDR3: TGTGCCAGTAGTGCAACTTCGGGACTAGCGGGAGTTCACGACAATGAGCAGTTCTTC. Translated: CASSATSGLAGVHDNEQFF.

The V gene is TRBV19, the J gene TRBJ2-1, with 9 bases fitting TRBD2. The CDR3 contains 15 residues. V shed 1 base, J shed 8 bases, and the junction held 6 bases outside the gene matches. Germline CDR1 reads LNHDA; CDR2 reads SQIVND (reference sequence). The chain's CDR3 is CASSIGGGATHEQFF. The CDR3 bases are TGTGCCAGTAGTATAGGCGGGGGGGCAACTCATGAGCAGTTCTTC.

The chain has TRBV3-1 (or the pseudogene TRBV3-2) and TRBJ1-2; D not certain. The germline V gene encodes CDR1 LGHDT and CDR2 YNNKEL (reference sequence). Trimming took 1 base from V and 3 from J, leaving 3 bases between them. The CDR3 length is 12 residues. CDR3 sequence (DNA): TGTGCCAGCAGCCAAGGAGACTATGGCTACACCTTC. Translation: CASSQGDYGYTF.

The rearrangement uses TRBV3-1 (or the pseudogene TRBV3-2) and TRBJ2-7; weak D call: TRBD1 (6 bases). Per germline, CDR1 LGHDT and CDR2 YNNKEL (reference sequence). V was cut by 0 bases and J by 7 bases, with 10 bases left in between. CDR3 length: 13 residues. The CDR3, as DNA: TGTGCCAGCAGCCAAGATGTCAGGGGTGAGCAGTACTTC. This codes for CASSQDVRGEQYF.

The V call is TRBV7-3, the J call TRBJ2-7, with 7 bases lining up with TRBD1. CDR1 is SGHTA, CDR2 FQGTGA, per germline. V shed 5 bases and J 1 base; nucleotides not matched to a gene: 14. This CDR3 region has 17 residues. The DNA of the CDR3 is TGTGCCAGCAGCCCCCCGGTGGGGGACAGCGATTCCTACGAGCAGTACTTC. Amino acid sequence: CASSPPVGDSDSYEQYF.

The V gene is TRBV19, the J gene TRBJ1-3; no clear D. The CDR3 runs 15 residues. Trimming cost V 4 bases and J 0 bases, with 10 bases left between them. Germline CDR1 LNHDA, CDR2 SQIVND (reference sequence). The CDR3 loop reads CASSNMEDSGNTIYF. The CDR3 coding sequence is TGTGCCAGTAGTAACATGGAGGACTCTGGAAACACCATATATTTT.

This clone occurred a few times. The chain joins TRBV19 to TRBJ1-5; 7 bases agree with TRBD1. CDR1 and CDR2 from the germline V gene are LNHDA and SQIVND (reference sequence). The CDR3 is 13 residues long. V lost 8 bases and J lost 9; bases outside the gene matches: 10. Written as DNA, the CDR3 is TGTGCCAGTGGGGACAGCACTCGTGGGCCCCAGCATTTT. Translating gives CASGDSTRGPQHF.

The chain has TRBV5-1 and TRBJ2-7; 8 bases match TRBD2. The CDR3 sequence is 15 residues long. Germline assignment: CDR1 SGHRS and CDR2 YFSETQ. V was clipped by 1 base and J by 3 bases; unmatched bases: 6. CDR3 sequence reads: CASSLTSGGLYEQYF. In nucleotides, the CDR3 is TGCGCCAGCAGCTTGACGTCGGGGGGGCTCTACGAGCAGTACTTC.